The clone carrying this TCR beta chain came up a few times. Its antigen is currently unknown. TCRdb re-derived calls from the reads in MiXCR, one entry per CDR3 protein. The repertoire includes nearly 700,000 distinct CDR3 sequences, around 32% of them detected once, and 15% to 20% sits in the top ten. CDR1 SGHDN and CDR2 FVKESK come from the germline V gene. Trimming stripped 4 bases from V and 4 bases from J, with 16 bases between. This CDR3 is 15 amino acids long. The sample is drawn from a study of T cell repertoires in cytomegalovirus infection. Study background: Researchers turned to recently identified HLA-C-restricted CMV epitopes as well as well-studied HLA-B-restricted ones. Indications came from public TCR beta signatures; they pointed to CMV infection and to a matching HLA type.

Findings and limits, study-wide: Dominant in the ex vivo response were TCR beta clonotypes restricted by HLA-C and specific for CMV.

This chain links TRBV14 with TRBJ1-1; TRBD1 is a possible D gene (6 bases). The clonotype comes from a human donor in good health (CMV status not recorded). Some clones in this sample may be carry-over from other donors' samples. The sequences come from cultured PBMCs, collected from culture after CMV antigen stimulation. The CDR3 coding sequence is TGTGCCAGCAGCCGCCTTGGGGGGCTTGTCACTGAAGCTTTCTTT. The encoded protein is CASSRLGGLVTEAFF.